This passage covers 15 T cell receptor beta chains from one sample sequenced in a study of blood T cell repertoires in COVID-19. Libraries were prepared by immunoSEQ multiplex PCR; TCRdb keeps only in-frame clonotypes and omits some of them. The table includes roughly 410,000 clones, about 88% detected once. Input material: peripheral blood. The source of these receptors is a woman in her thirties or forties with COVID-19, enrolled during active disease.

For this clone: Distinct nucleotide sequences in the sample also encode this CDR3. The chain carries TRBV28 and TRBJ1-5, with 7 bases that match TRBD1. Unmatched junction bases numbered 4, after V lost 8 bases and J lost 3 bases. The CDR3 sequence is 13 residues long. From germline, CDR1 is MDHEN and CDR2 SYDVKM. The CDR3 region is CASSGQSNQPQHF. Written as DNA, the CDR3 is TGTGCCAGCTCGGGACAGTCCAATCAGCCCCAGCATTTT.

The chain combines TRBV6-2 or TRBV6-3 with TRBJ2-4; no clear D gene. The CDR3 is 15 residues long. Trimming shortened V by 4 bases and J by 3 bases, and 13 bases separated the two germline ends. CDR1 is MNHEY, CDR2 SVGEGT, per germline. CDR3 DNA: TGTGCCAGCAGTTCCCTAGACCAAGTCAAAAACATTCAGTACTTC. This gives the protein CASSSLDQVKNIQYF.

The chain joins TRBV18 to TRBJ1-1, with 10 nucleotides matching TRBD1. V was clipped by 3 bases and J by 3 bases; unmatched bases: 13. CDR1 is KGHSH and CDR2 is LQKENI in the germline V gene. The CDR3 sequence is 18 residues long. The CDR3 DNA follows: TGTGCCAGCTCACCGGGCTTTACCGGGACAGGGGCGGACACTGAAGCTTTCTTT. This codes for CASSPGFTGTGADTEAFF.

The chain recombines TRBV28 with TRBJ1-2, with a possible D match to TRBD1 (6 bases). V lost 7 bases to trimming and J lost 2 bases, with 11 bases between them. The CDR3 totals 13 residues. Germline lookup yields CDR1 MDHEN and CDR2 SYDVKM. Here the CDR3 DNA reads TGTGCCAGCAACGAACAGGGAAACTATGGCTACACCTTC. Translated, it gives CASNEQGNYGYTF.

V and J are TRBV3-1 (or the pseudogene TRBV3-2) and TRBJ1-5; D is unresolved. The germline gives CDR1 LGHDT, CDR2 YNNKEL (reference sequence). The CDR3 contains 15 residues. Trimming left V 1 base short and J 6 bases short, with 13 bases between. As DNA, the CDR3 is TGTGCCAGCAGCCAAGCATTCCTACCCCCTCAGCCCCAGCATTTT. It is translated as CASSQAFLPPQPQHF.

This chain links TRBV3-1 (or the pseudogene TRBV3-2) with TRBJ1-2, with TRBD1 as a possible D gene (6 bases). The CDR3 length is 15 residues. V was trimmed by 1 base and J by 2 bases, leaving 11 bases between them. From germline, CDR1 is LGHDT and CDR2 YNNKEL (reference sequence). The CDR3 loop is CASSQGWTANYGYTF. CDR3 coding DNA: TGTGCCAGCAGCCAAGGATGGACAGCCAACTATGGCTACACCTTC.

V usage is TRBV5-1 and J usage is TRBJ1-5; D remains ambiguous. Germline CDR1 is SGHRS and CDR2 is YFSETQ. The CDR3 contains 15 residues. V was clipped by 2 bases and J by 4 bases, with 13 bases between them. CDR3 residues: CASSLAGMGNQPQHF. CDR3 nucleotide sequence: TGCGCCAGCAGCTTAGCGGGGATGGGGAATCAGCCCCAGCATTTT. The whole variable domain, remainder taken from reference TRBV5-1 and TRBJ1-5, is KAGVTQTPRYLIKTRGQQVTLSCSPISGHRSVSWYQQTPGQGLQFLFEYFSETQRNKGNFPGRFSGRQFSNSRSEMNVSTLELGDSALYLCASSLAGMGNQPQHFGDGTRLSIL.

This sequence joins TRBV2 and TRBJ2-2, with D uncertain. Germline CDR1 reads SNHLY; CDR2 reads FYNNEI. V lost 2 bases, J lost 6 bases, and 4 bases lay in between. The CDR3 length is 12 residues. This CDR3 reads CASSESAGELFF. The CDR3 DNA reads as TGTGCCAGCAGTGAATCGGCCGGGGAGCTGTTTTTT.

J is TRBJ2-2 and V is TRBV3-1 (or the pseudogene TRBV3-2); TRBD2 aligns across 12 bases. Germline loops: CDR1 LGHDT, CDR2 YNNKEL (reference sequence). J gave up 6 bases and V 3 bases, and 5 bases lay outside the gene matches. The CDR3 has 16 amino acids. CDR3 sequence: CASSQSTSGSAGELFF. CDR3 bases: TGTGCCAGCAGCCAGTCGACTAGCGGGAGCGCCGGGGAGCTGTTTTTT.

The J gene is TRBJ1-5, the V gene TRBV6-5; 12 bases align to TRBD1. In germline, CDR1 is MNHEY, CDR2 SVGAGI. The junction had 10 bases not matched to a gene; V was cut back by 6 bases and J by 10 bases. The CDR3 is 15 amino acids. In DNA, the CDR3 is TGTGCCAGCAGCAATCTGGGACAGGGGGCGTCCCCCCAGCATTTT. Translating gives CASSNLGQGASPQHF.

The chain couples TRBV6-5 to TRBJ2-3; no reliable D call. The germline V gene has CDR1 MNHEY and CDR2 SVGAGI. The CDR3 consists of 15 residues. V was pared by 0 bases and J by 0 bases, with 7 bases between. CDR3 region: CASSYSQISTDTQYF. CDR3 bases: TGTGCCAGCAGTTACTCACAGATAAGCACAGATACGCAGTATTTT.

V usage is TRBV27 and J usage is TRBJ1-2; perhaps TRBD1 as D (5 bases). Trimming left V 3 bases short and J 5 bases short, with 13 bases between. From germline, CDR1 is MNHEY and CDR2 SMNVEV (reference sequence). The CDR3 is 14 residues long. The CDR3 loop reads CASSFGAIPYGYTF. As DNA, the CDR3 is TGTGCCAGCAGTTTTGGGGCTATCCCATATGGCTACACCTTC.

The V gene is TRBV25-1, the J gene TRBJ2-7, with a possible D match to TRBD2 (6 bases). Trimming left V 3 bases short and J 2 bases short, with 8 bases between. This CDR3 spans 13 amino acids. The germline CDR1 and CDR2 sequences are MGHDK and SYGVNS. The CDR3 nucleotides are TGTGCCAGCAGTGATGGAGGGCCCTACGAGCAGTACTTC. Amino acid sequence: CASSDGGPYEQYF.

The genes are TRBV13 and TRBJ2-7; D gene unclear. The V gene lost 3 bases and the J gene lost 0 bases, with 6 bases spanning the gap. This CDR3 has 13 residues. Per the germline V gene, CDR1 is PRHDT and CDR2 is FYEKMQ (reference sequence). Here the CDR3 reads CASSFGSSYEQYF. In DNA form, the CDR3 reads TGTGCCAGCAGCTTTGGCAGCTCCTACGAGCAGTACTTC.

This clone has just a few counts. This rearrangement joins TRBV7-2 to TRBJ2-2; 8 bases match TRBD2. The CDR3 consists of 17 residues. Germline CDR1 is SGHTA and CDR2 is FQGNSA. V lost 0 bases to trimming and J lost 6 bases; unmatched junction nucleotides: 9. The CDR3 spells CASSLARVAGKAGELFF. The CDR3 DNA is TGTGCCAGCAGCTTAGCGCGGGTAGCGGGAAAGGCCGGGGAGCTGTTTTTT.